This T cell receptor beta chain comes out of a study of vaccination and CD4 T cells after COVID-19. Described treatment: roughly 10-day PBMC culture with coronavirus spike peptide pools or control peptides (ViraFEST assay). Study results and limitations: The authors identified 304 of 307 vaccine-specific clones in convalescent patients as spike mono-reactive.

This clonotype has more than one count but fewer than ten. What it binds is not known. CD4+ T cells that had been cultured provided DNA sequenced with the Oncomine TCR Beta short-read assay. TCRdb re-called the PCR reads through MiXCR, storing one row per CDR3 protein. The top ten hold 23% of the sample, which has approximately 16,000 distinct CDR3 sequences, 36% seen once. The clonotype was recovered from a human donor who received a COVID-19 vaccine. This specimen was CD4+ T cells from blood, cultured in vitro, taken before SARS-CoV-2 vaccination.

Here the CDR3 DNA reads TGCAGTGCAGCCCCCGGGACGGAGCCGGGGGCCCAGTACTTC. This codes for CSAAPGTEPGAQYF. J is TRBJ2-5 and V is TRBV20-1; D is possibly TRBD2 (6 bases). The V and J ends lost 6 bases and 9 bases respectively, with 23 bases between them. The CDR3 covers 14 residues. Germline loops: CDR1 DFQATT, CDR2 SNEGSKA (reference sequence).